A selection of T cell receptor beta chains follows, all from one sample in a study of PD-1 blockade in classical Hodgkin lymphoma. Produced via immunoSEQ multiplex PCR; TCRdb's table is partial and in-frame only. Among tens of thousands of clones listed, 70% to 80% were seen once. The sample in question was peripheral blood mononuclear cells (PBMCs), obtained at baseline. The receptors originated from a human donor with classical Hodgkin lymphoma. Both conserved end residues are part of each CDR3. The D gene is left open where the match is weak. The listing skips clone size in some rows; elsewhere it reads once, few, many or a size class.

>TRBJ2-3|TRBV7-3|NA|NA
CASSLGLTADTQYF
TGTGCCAGCAGCTTAGGACTAACAGCAGATACGCAGTATTTT
>TRBJ2-3|TRBV4-3|NA|NA
CASSQDSPRASTDTQYF
TGCGCCAGCAGCCAAGATAGCCCGCGAGCTAGCACAGATACGCAGTATTTT
>TRBJ2-7|TRBV5-4|few|NA
CASSPVEGGAHEQYF
TGTGCCAGCAGCCCGGTGGAAGGGGGGGCCCACGAGCAGTACTTC
>TRBJ2-1|TRBV27|NA|NA
CASRLEGRGQFF
TGTGCCAGCAGGCTTGAGGGCCGTGGGCAGTTCTTC
>TRBJ2-7|TRBV7-6|NA|NA
CASSLEAGTHREQYF
TGTGCCAGCAGCTTAGAGGCAGGAACCCACCGTGAGCAGTACTTC
>TRBJ2-7|TRBV27|medium-sized|NA
CASSLSGNSYEQYF
TGTGCCAGCAGTTTATCCGGGAACTCCTACGAGCAGTACTTC
>TRBJ2-1|TRBV10-3|NA|NA
CAMRTADNEQFF
TGTGCCATGAGAACGGCGGACAATGAGCAGTTCTTC
>TRBJ2-7|TRBV14|once|NA
CASSQSRGGYEQYF
TGTGCCAGCAGCCAATCACGAGGGGGCTACGAGCAGTACTTC
>TRBJ2-7|TRBV27|NA|NA
CASSFAFGGPNSYEQYF
TGTGCCAGCAGTTTTGCGTTCGGGGGCCCAAACTCCTACGAGCAGTACTTC
>TRBJ2-7|TRBV27|few|TRBD1
CASSLFFITGDEQYF
TGTGCCAGCAGTTTGTTCTTCATTACAGGGGACGAGCAGTACTTC
>TRBJ2-7|TRBV5-1|NA|NA
CASSGGSYEQYF
TGCGCCAGCAGCGGGGGGAGCTACGAGCAGTACTTC
>TRBJ1-5|TRBV9|NA|NA
CASSALGGGQPQHF
TGTGCCAGCAGCGCCTTGGGGGGAGGGCAGCCCCAGCATTTT
>TRBJ1-1|TRBV6-6|NA|NA
CASSYESRSEAFF
TGTGCCAGCAGTTACGAGAGTCGCTCTGAAGCTTTCTTT
>TRBJ2-1|TRBV28|few|TRBD1
CASSGGGTGFPHEQFF
TGTGCCAGCAGTGGAGGGGGGACAGGGTTTCCTCATGAGCAGTTCTTC
>TRBJ2-2|TRBV7-2|once|NA
CASSLAGGNTGELFF
TGTGCCAGCAGCTTAGCGGGAGGAAACACCGGGGAGCTGTTTTTT
>TRBJ2-5|TRBV5-4|NA|TRBD2
CASSSPGGDPQYF
TGTGCCAGCAGCTCGCCGGGGGGAGATCCCCAGTACTTC
>TRBJ1-3|TRBV19|NA|NA
CASRGGAAGNTIYF
TGTGCCAGCCGGGGGGGGGCGGCTGGAAACACCATATATTTT
>TRBJ1-1|TRBV9|NA|NA
CASSVGGIGNTEAFF
TGTGCCAGCAGCGTAGGGGGGATTGGAAACACTGAAGCTTTCTTT
>TRBJ1-1|TRBV28|once|NA
CASSSPEGTEAFF
TGTGCCAGCAGTTCTCCAGAGGGCACTGAAGCTTTCTTT
>TRBJ2-7|TRBV7-8|NA|NA
CASSPGLSSYEQYF
TGTGCCAGCAGCCCTGGACTCTCTTCCTACGAGCAGTACTTC
>TRBJ1-1|TRBV27|NA|NA
CASARVRGMPEEAFF
TGTGCCAGCGCCCGGGTGAGGGGAATGCCTGAAGAAGCTTTCTTT
>TRBJ1-2|TRBV6-5|few|NA
CASSPGTYGYTF
TGTGCCAGCAGCCCAGGGACCTATGGCTACACCTTC
>TRBJ2-2|TRBV6-5|NA|NA
CASTVAGELFF
TGTGCCAGCACTGTGGCCGGGGAGCTGTTTTTT
>TRBJ1-6|TRBV4-1|NA|NA
CASSSTRSSYNSPLHF
TGCGCCAGCAGCTCAACGAGGAGCTCCTATAATTCACCCCTCCACTTT
>TRBJ1-2|TRBV10-3|NA|TRBD1
CAISQGSTGSGYTF
TGTGCCATCAGTCAGGGATCGACAGGGAGTGGCTACACCTTC
>TRBJ2-1|TRBV7-9|NA|NA
CASSLDPGEQGGSYNEQFF
TGTGCCAGCAGCTTAGATCCTGGGGAGCAGGGAGGCTCCTACAATGAGCAGTTCTTC
>TRBJ2-7|TRBV11-2|NA|NA
CASSLGFNPSHEQYF
TGTGCCAGCAGCTTAGGTTTTAACCCCAGCCACGAGCAGTACTTC
>TRBJ2-3|TRBV21-1|NA|NA
CASSKRRKLTDTQYF
TGTGCCAGCAGCAAACGGCGGAAACTCACAGATACGCAGTATTTT
>TRBJ2-7|TRBV9|NA|NA
CASSVVGDYEQYF
TGTGCCAGCAGCGTAGTCGGGGACTACGAGCAGTACTTC
>TRBJ2-7|TRBV28|NA|TRBD2
CASSLGGSDKHYEQYF
TGTGCCAGCAGTTTGGGCGGGAGCGACAAGCACTACGAGCAGTACTTC
>TRBJ1-1|TRBV7-9|NA|NA
CASSAGTEAFF
TGTGCCAGCAGCGCGGGGACAGAAGCTTTCTTT
>TRBJ1-1|TRBV11-2|NA|TRBD1
CASSPGKGARTEAFF
TGTGCCAGCAGCCCAGGGAAGGGGGCGCGGACGGAAGCTTTCTTT
>TRBJ2-1|TRBV9|NA|NA
CASSVLGENYNEQFF
TGTGCCAGCAGCGTTCTAGGAGAAAACTACAATGAGCAGTTCTTC
>TRBJ2-7|TRBV7-6|NA|TRBD2
CASSSRYGAGLHEQYF
TGTGCCAGCAGCTCTAGGTACGGCGCGGGACTACACGAGCAGTACTTC
>TRBJ2-1|TRBV28|once|NA
CASSFSAGYNEQFF
TGTGCCAGCAGTTTCTCCGCGGGCTACAATGAGCAGTTCTTC
>TRBJ2-3|TRBV7-3|NA|TRBD2
CASSPREGIGDTQYF
TGTGCCAGCAGCCCACGGGAGGGGATAGGCGATACGCAGTATTTT
>TRBJ2-4|TRBV4-3|NA|TRBD2
CASSLNPGTSGYF
TGCGCCAGCAGCCTTAATCCCGGGACTAGTGGTTACTTC